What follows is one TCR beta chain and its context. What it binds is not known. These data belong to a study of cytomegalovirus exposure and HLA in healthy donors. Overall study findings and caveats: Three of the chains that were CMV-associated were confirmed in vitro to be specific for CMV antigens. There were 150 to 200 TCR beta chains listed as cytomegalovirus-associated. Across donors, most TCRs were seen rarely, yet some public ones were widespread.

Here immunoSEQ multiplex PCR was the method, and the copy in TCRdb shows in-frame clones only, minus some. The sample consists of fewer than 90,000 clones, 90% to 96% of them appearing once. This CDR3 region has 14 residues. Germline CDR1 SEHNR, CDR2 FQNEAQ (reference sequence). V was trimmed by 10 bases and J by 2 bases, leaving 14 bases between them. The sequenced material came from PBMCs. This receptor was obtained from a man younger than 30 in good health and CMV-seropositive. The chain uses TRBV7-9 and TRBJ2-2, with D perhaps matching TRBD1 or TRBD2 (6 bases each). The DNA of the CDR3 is TGTGCCAACAGGGCGGGATTTAACACCGGGGAGCTGTTTTTT. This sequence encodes CANRAGFNTGELFF.